Shown below are 3 T cell receptor beta chains from a single sample sequenced in a study of T cell responses to AZD1222 COVID-19 vaccine. Data came from immunoSEQ multiplex PCR; TCRdb stores just in-frame clones and leaves some out. The sample lists roughly 140,000 clones, 90% occurring once. The sample consisted of peripheral blood, taken on day 0 of AZD1222 vaccination. The receptors originated from an adult in good health.

The chain recombines TRBV11-3 with TRBJ2-1; 11 bases are shared with TRBD2. This CDR3 has 15 residues. The V segment lost 4 bases and the J segment 4 bases; nucleotides outside the gene matches: 3. Germline V gene data show CDR1 as SGHNT and CDR2 as YENEEA. In nucleotides, the CDR3 is TGTGCCAGCAGCTCCGGGACTAGCGGTTACAATGAGCAGTTCTTC. This codes for CASSSGTSGYNEQFF.

The chain employs TRBV5-1 and TRBJ2-2, with D possibly called TRBD1 or TRBD2 (5 bases each). CDR3 length equals 15 residues. In germline, CDR1 is SGHRS, CDR2 YFSETQ. With 0 bases removed from V and 6 bases from J, the gap between germline ends came to 12 bases. In nucleotides, the CDR3 is TGCGCCAGCAGCTTGGTGTGGTCGGGGCCCGGGGAGCTGTTTTTT. Protein product: CASSLVWSGPGELFF.

The chain links TRBV2 to TRBJ2-3; D might be TRBD2 (6 bases). The V and J ends lost 5 bases and 2 bases respectively, with 8 bases between them. CDR1 SNHLY and CDR2 FYNNEI come from the germline V gene. This CDR3 comprises 13 residues. The CDR3 DNA reads TGTGCCAGCAGTCGGGACTTCACAGATACGCAGTATTTT. Translated, it gives CASSRDFTDTQYF.